A single sample is the source of the 32 T cell receptor beta chains below, sequenced in a study of radiation and T cells in renal cell carcinoma. The assay was immunoSEQ multiplex PCR, and TCRdb's table has in-frame clones only and misses some. Among 15,000 to 20,000 clones listed, 45% to 70% were seen once. Sample treatment: 15 Gy SBRT to primary tumor, nephrectomy 4 weeks later. The specimen was tumor tissue, collected from a patient whose treatment included radiotherapy and nephrectomy. Every receptor here comes from a man in his forties or fifties with renal cell carcinoma.

This chain joins TRBV28 and TRBJ2-1; 7 nucleotides match TRBD1. This CDR3 spans 15 amino acids. In germline, CDR1 is MDHEN, CDR2 SYDVKM. With V trimmed by 4 bases and J by 2 bases, 5 bases remained unmatched. CDR3 nucleotides: TGTGCCAGCAGTTCTACAGGGGAGCCCTACAATGAGCAGTTCTTC. Encoded protein: CASSSTGEPYNEQFF.

The V and J genes are TRBV19 and TRBJ2-6; weak D call: TRBD2 (5 bases). Trimming cost V 2 bases and J 0 bases, with 8 bases left between them. Germline V gene lookup returns CDR1 LNHDA and CDR2 SQIVND (reference sequence). The CDR3 contains 16 residues. The CDR3 spells CASSIPGNSGANVLTF. In DNA, the CDR3 is TGTGCCAGTAGTATACCGGGGAACTCTGGGGCCAACGTCCTGACTTTC.

The genes are TRBV30 and TRBJ2-5; D is possibly TRBD1 (5 bases). With 5 bases removed from V and 2 bases from J, the gap between germline ends came to 15 bases. Germline V gene data show CDR1 as GTSNPN and CDR2 as SVGIG (reference sequence). This CDR3 comprises 14 residues. The CDR3 DNA reads TGTGCCTGGGGTAATCAGGGCATACAAGAGACCCAGTACTTC. The encoded protein is CAWGNQGIQETQYF.

The V and J genes are TRBV6-5 and TRBJ2-1; 10 positions agree with TRBD2. Germline lookup yields CDR1 MNHEY and CDR2 SVGAGI. The CDR3 spans 15 residues. J was trimmed by 3 bases and V by 6 bases; bases with no gene match: 5. CDR3 bases: TGTGCCAGCAGCCCCCTAGCGGGGGTCTACAATGAGCAGTTCTTC. It specifies CASSPLAGVYNEQFF.

This chain joins TRBV2 and TRBJ2-1; 10 bases map to TRBD2. Germline trimming cut 6 bases from V and 0 bases from J; bases unmatched to any gene: 20. The CDR3 has 21 residues. CDR1 is SNHLY, CDR2 FYNNEI, per germline. This chain's CDR3 is CASSRVGLAFHNFPSYNEQFF. The CDR3 DNA is TGTGCCAGCAGCCGGGTGGGACTAGCGTTTCACAATTTCCCCTCCTACAATGAGCAGTTCTTC.

The chain combines TRBV7-2 with TRBJ1-6; no clear D gene. The ends were cut back, 5 bases at V and 11 bases at J, with 13 bases in the middle. The germline CDR1 and CDR2 sequences are SGHTA and FQGNSA. The CDR3 extends over 13 amino acids. The CDR3 nucleotides are TGTGCCAGCAGCCCCAACTCGGGGACACCCCTCCACTTT. Amino acids: CASSPNSGTPLHF.

The chain links TRBV9 to TRBJ2-3; no reliable D call. The germline gives CDR1 SGDLS, CDR2 YYNGEE. This CDR3 comprises 13 residues. V was trimmed by 0 bases and J by 9 bases, leaving 11 bases between them. The CDR3 is CASSVDRRSTQYF. DNA of the CDR3: TGTGCCAGCAGCGTAGATAGGCGATCGACGCAGTATTTT.

V is TRBV5-6 and J is TRBJ1-4; no definite D call. V lost 5 bases and J 0 bases, leaving 17 bases between the germline ends. The CDR3 sequence is 17 residues long. Looked up from germline, CDR1 is SGHDT and CDR2 is YYEEEE. The CDR3 loop is CASSTSRLRTTNEKLFF. The CDR3 nucleotides read TGTGCCAGCAGTACAAGCCGACTAAGGACAACTAATGAAAAACTGTTTTTT.

Here the CDR3 reads CASSLRPLGAGGTGELFF. The CDR3 coding sequence is TGCGCCAGCAGCTTGCGTCCCCTCGGAGCGGGGGGCACCGGGGAGCTGTTTTTT. The J gene is TRBJ2-2, the V gene TRBV5-1; 9 nucleotides agree with TRBD2. V shed 1 base, J shed 4 bases, and the junction held 11 bases outside the gene matches. The CDR3 length is 18 residues. The germline V gene encodes CDR1 SGHRS and CDR2 YFSETQ.

This chain uses TRBV28 with TRBJ1-2; D is perhaps TRBD1 (6 bases). Between the trimmed V and J ends, which lost 5 bases and 6 bases, there was a span of 13 bases. Looked up from germline, CDR1 is MDHEN and CDR2 is SYDVKM. The CDR3 has 13 residues. Here the CDR3 DNA reads TGTGCCAGCAGTATACCGGGACATAATGGCTACACCTTC. This sequence encodes CASSIPGHNGYTF.

The chain joins TRBV25-1 to TRBJ2-1; tentative D call: TRBD1 (6 bases). The CDR3 is made up of 15 amino acids. In germline, CDR1 is MGHDK, CDR2 SYGVNS. With 2 bases removed from V and 6 bases from J, the gap between germline ends came to 14 bases. The CDR3 region is CASSEVRGDINEQFF. CDR3 nucleotides: TGTGCCAGCAGTGAAGTCCGTGGGGACATCAATGAGCAGTTCTTC.

This clone was counted between two and nine times. The chain uses TRBV10-3 and TRBJ2-5; no reliable D call. CDR3 length: 12 amino acids. Germline CDR1 reads ENHRY; CDR2 reads SYGVKD. With 6 bases removed from V and 1 base from J, the gap between germline ends came to 6 bases. The CDR3 DNA reads as TGTGCCATCAGCGGCAGCCAAGAGACCCAGTACTTC. Translating gives CAISGSQETQYF.

J is TRBJ2-1 and V is TRBV5-6; 16 nucleotides match TRBD2. The CDR3 contains 17 residues. With V trimmed by 6 bases and J by 4 bases, 7 bases remained unmatched. Germline CDR1 and CDR2: SGHDT and YYEEEE. In DNA, the CDR3 is TGTGCCAGCACCGCAGGGACTAGCGGGAGGGCTTACAATGAGCAGTTCTTC. Encoded protein: CASTAGTSGRAYNEQFF. The full variable domain, rest sourced from reference TRBV5-6 and TRBJ2-1, is DAGVTQSPTHLIKTRGQQVTLRCSPKSGHDTVSWYQQALGQGPQFIFQYYEEEERQRGNFPDRFSGHQFPNYSSELNVNALLLGDSALYLCASTAGTSGRAYNEQFFGPGTRLTVL.

This clone was found a few times. The CDR3: CASSQEALPGTGELFF. Here the CDR3 DNA reads TGTGCCAGCAGCCAAGAAGCTTTGCCGGGGACCGGGGAGCTGTTTTTT. The J gene is TRBJ2-2, the V gene TRBV4-2; maybe TRBD2 (5 bases). The CDR3 spans 16 residues. Germline loops: CDR1 LGHNA, CDR2 YNFKEQ. Trimming took 0 bases from V and 5 from J, leaving 13 bases between them.

The rearrangement joins TRBV5-4 to TRBJ2-3; 12 bases line up with TRBD1. CDR3 size: 16 residues. Germline V gives CDR1 SGHNT, CDR2 YYREEE (reference sequence). V trimming: 3 bases; J trimming: 4 bases; junction bases outside the gene matches: 6. CDR3 in DNA: TGTGCCAGCAGCTGGGCGGGACAGGGGGCCTCAGATACGCAGTATTTT. It is translated as CASSWAGQGASDTQYF.

V gene TRBV5-1 combines with J gene TRBJ2-7; weak D call: TRBD1 (6 bases). This CDR3 has 16 amino acids. Germline lookup yields CDR1 SGHRS and CDR2 YFSETQ. Trimming took 0 bases from V and 0 from J, leaving 13 bases between them. Written as DNA, the CDR3 is TGCGCCAGCAGCTTGGCCACAGGGACCCTCTCCTACGAGCAGTACTTC. Translating gives CASSLATGTLSYEQYF.

The V and J genes are TRBV6-5 and TRBJ2-5, with a possible D match to TRBD2 (6 bases). Trimming removed 5 bases at V and 6 bases at J, with 16 bases between. From germline, CDR1 is MNHEY and CDR2 SVGAGI. The CDR3 loop spans 14 amino acids. CDR3 DNA: TGTGCCAGCAGTCACTGGAGGGTGTTAAAGACCCAGTACTTC. Translating it yields CASSHWRVLKTQYF.

This clone has more than one count but fewer than ten. The genes are TRBV5-1 and TRBJ2-7; 8 bases fit TRBD1. Germline V gene data show CDR1 as SGHRS and CDR2 as YFSETQ. This CDR3 comprises 14 residues. V lost 0 bases to trimming and J lost 5 bases; unmatched junction nucleotides: 4. CDR3 nucleotide sequence: TGCGCCAGCAGCTTGGGCAGGGGGCTGGACGAGCAGTACTTC. Its protein product is CASSLGRGLDEQYF.

This clone was seen only once. The chain links TRBV13 to TRBJ1-3, with 7 positions matching TRBD1. Germline V CDR1 and CDR2: PRHDT, FYEKMQ (reference sequence). V trimming: 2 bases; J trimming: 3 bases; junction bases outside the gene matches: 4. The CDR3 is 15 amino acids. The CDR3 coding sequence is TGTGCCAGCAGCTTATGGGCAGGGGGTGGAAACACCATATATTTT. Its protein product is CASSLWAGGGNTIYF. The full variable domain, in which reference TRBV13 and TRBJ1-3 provide the parts outside the CDR3, is AAGVIQSPRHLIKEKRETATLKCYPIPRHDTVYWYQQGPGQDPQFLISFYEKMQSDKGSIPDRFSAQQFSDYHSELNMSSLELGDSALYFCASSLWAGGGNTIYFGEGSWLTVV.

The rearrangement uses TRBV4-3 and TRBJ2-7; TRBD2 might be the D (7 bases). Germline V CDR1 and CDR2: LGHNA, YSLEER. V was trimmed by 0 bases and J by 3 bases, leaving 15 bases between them. This CDR3 comprises 16 residues. CDR3 nucleotide sequence: TGCGCCAGCAGCCAAGATCGTAGGGGGGGGGTCTACGAGCAGTACTTC. Translating it yields CASSQDRRGGVYEQYF.

The chain is built from TRBV25-1 and TRBJ1-1; D is ambiguous. Germline V CDR1 and CDR2: MGHDK, SYGVNS. Trimming took off 11 bases at V and 2 bases at J, with 9 bases between the two ends. The CDR3 is 11 amino acids. The CDR3 sequence is CAATRNTEAFF. Here the CDR3 DNA reads TGTGCCGCCACTCGAAACACTGAAGCTTTCTTT.

In this sample, this clone is medium-sized. The chain couples TRBV11-1 to TRBJ2-5, with a weak D call TRBD1 (6 bases). This CDR3 has 16 amino acids. Germline V gives CDR1 SGHAT, CDR2 FQDESV (reference sequence). Trimming took off 4 bases at V and 5 bases at J, with 20 bases between the two ends. The CDR3 coding sequence is TGTGCCAGCAGCTCAACCCCACAGGGCCGGCGGGAGACCCAGTACTTC. The encoded protein is CASSSTPQGRRETQYF.

The chain carries TRBV5-1 and TRBJ1-2, with TRBD1 matching 7 bases. The length of the CDR3 is 13 residues. Trimming cost V 4 bases and J 5 bases; bases outside gene matches: 5. Germline CDR1 reads SGHRS; CDR2 reads YFSETQ. The CDR3 loop reads CASSGDSGYGYTF. DNA for the CDR3: TGCGCCAGCAGCGGGGACAGCGGGTATGGCTACACCTTC.

This clone was seen repeatedly, ten times or more. The genes are TRBV6-6 and TRBJ1-4; TRBD1 aligns across 9 bases. J was trimmed by 7 bases and V by 2 bases; bases with no gene match: 8. This CDR3 spans 16 amino acids. In germline, CDR1 is MNHNY, CDR2 SVGAGI (reference sequence). CDR3 coding DNA: TGTGCCAGCAGTTACCAACCGGGACAGGGTAGTGAAAAACTGTTTTTT. Translated: CASSYQPGQGSEKLFF.

The chain couples TRBV6-1 to TRBJ2-7, with TRBD1 as a possible D gene (5 bases). This CDR3 has 12 residues. The germline gives CDR1 MNHNS, CDR2 SASEGT. The ends were cut back, 7 bases at V and 9 bases at J, with 16 bases in the middle. The CDR3 DNA sequence: TGTGCCAGCATGTCACCCGGTAGGGGGCAGTACTTC. Amino acid sequence: CASMSPGRGQYF.

V gene TRBV29-1 combines with J gene TRBJ2-4; 7 bases are a match to TRBD1. V trimming: 7 bases; J trimming: 7 bases; junction bases outside the gene matches: 7. CDR1 is SQVTM, CDR2 ANQGSEA, per germline. The CDR3 has 12 amino acids. The CDR3 region has the DNA TGCAGCGCTGGGGACAGCGAGAACATTCAGTACTTC. It encodes CSAGDSENIQYF.

The chain joins TRBV5-1 to TRBJ2-3; TRBD2 matches 7 bases. The CDR3 spans 15 residues. Germline V gene lookup returns CDR1 SGHRS and CDR2 YFSETQ. The J segment lost 6 bases and the V segment lost 2 bases, leaving 9 bases of the junction unmatched. CDR3 in amino acids: CASSFAGVGSDTQYF. The CDR3 DNA sequence: TGCGCCAGCAGCTTCGCGGGAGTTGGGTCGGATACGCAGTATTTT.

This chain uses TRBV5-1 with TRBJ2-3, with TRBD1 matching over 11 bases. Germline trimming cut 3 bases from V and 4 bases from J; bases unmatched to any gene: 7. The CDR3 covers 16 residues. The germline gives CDR1 SGHRS, CDR2 YFSETQ. CDR3 coding DNA: TGCGCCAGCAGCTCACTGGGACAGGGGGGCGCAGATACGCAGTATTTT. Its translation: CASSSLGQGGADTQYF.

This sequence joins TRBV9 and TRBJ2-2, with D perhaps assigned TRBD1 or TRBD2 (5 bases each). V was cut by 0 bases and J by 4 bases, with 7 bases left in between. The germline V gene has CDR1 SGDLS and CDR2 YYNGEE. There are 14 residues in the CDR3. This CDR3 reads CASSVVGGTGELFF. DNA of the CDR3: TGTGCCAGCAGCGTAGTTGGGGGCACCGGGGAGCTGTTTTTT.

This clone was seen a few times. The chain uses TRBV7-2 and TRBJ1-5, with 7 nucleotides matching TRBD1. CDR1 is SGHTA and CDR2 is FQGNSA in the germline V gene. The CDR3 covers 16 residues. Losses at the gene ends were 7 bases for V and 0 bases for J; bases not matched to a gene: 9. CDR3 sequence (DNA): TGTGCCAGCAATGAACAGGGGAGGGGTAGCAATCAGCCCCAGCATTTT. Its protein product is CASNEQGRGSNQPQHF.

This clone was seen more than once but under ten times. This chain uses TRBV28 with TRBJ1-5; D gene ambiguous. The CDR3 is 13 amino acids. CDR1 and CDR2 (germline): MDHEN, SYDVKM. Between the trimmed V and J ends, which lost 5 bases and 3 bases, there was a span of 8 bases. The CDR3 sequence: CASSEDNNQPQHF. The CDR3 DNA reads TGTGCCAGCAGTGAAGACAACAATCAGCCCCAGCATTTT.

The chain employs TRBV18 and TRBJ2-5, with D unclear. Germline values: CDR1 KGHSH, CDR2 LQKENI. V was cut by 0 bases and J by 2 bases, with 7 bases left in between. The CDR3 contains 14 residues. The CDR3 nucleotides are TGTGCCAGCTCACCACCGTCAGGTCAAGAGACCCAGTACTTC. Translating it yields CASSPPSGQETQYF.